This T cell receptor (beta chain) was recovered during a study of regulatory T cells in long-lasting Graves disease. Documented time point: newly diagnosed GD, antithyroid drugs for less than 3 months. Isolated PBMC RNA provided the starting material for the TCR library. CDR3 length equals 17 residues. V dropped 2 bases and J dropped 6; count of bases not matched to a gene: 12. CDR1 is SGHDT and CDR2 is YYEEEE in the germline V gene. Sequencing libraries for TCR beta were prepared with iRepertoire HTBI primers and Arm-PCR of CDR3 regions. Using its own MiXCR run on the multiplex PCR reads, TCRdb lists one record per CDR3 protein. The repertoire consists of about 520,000 distinct CDR3 sequences, with around 12% occurring once and the leading ten covering about 8.3%. The sample was also reused in another study, on T cells in Graves' hyperthyroidism and ophthalmopathy. That paper notes: In the analysis, a 13 V-J model separated ophthalmopathy from stable hyperthyroidism.

The receptor comes from a woman younger than 45 with Graves disease. The sequencing here drew on peripheral blood mononuclear cells (PBMCs), taken at new diagnosis, from a patient treated with antithyroid drugs. This chain links TRBV5-6 with TRBJ2-1; 9 bases agree with TRBD1. The CDR3 DNA is TGTGCCAGCAGCTTTGGGAGGGGGACAGGGAGGGCCAATGAGCAGTTCTTC. Translated: CASSFGRGTGRANEQFF.